The 22 T cell receptor beta chains presented below share a single source sample, sequenced in a study of T-cell memory formation after mild COVID-19. TCRdb itself ran the 5' RACE reads through MiXCR, one entry per CDR3 protein. The sample has fewer than 110,000 distinct CDR3 sequences; 13% to 15% are singletons. Sequenced material: PBMCs or a T cell subset sorted from them (not recorded which). These receptors were obtained from a young man who had mild COVID-19 (a few samples of this study predate the infection). Cell type and time point are not known.

This clonotype was observed many times. J is TRBJ2-1 and V is TRBV5-1, with TRBD2 matching over 7 bases. The CDR3 has 13 amino acids. In germline, CDR1 is SGHRS, CDR2 YFSETQ. With 2 bases clipped from V and 8 bases from J, the junction kept 4 bases outside the gene matches. CDR3 DNA sequence: TGCGCCAGCAGCTTCCGACTAGCCGATGAGCAGTTCTTC. Its protein is CASSFRLADEQFF.

This clonotype has ten or more counts. The V call is TRBV12-3 or TRBV12-4, the J call TRBJ2-3; D is uncertain. The V and J ends lost 3 bases and 5 bases respectively, with 15 bases between them. CDR3 size: 15 residues. The DNA for the CDR3 is TGTGCCAGCAGTTTCGCAGGTCGGCCCCGAGATACGCAGTATTTT. Encoded protein: CASSFAGRPRDTQYF.

This clonotype was seen a few times. The rearrangement links TRBV7-9 to TRBJ2-1, with no clear D. The V gene's germline CDR1 is SEHNR and CDR2 FQNEAQ (reference sequence). V lost 4 bases to trimming and J lost 4 bases, with 11 bases between them. The CDR3 is 14 amino acids. Here the CDR3 DNA reads TGTGCCAGCAGCTCTCCCCCCGTATACAATGAGCAGTTCTTC. Its translation: CASSSPPVYNEQFF.

This clonotype occurred many times. The chain employs TRBV7-2 and TRBJ2-1; TRBD2 matches at 9 bases. V lost 8 bases, J lost 8 bases, and 13 bases stayed unmatched. The CDR3 is made up of 15 amino acids. Looked up from germline, CDR1 is SGHTA and CDR2 is FQGNSA. The CDR3 sequence is CASRLLSGGQDEQFF. The CDR3, as DNA: TGTGCCAGCCGATTGCTCAGCGGGGGGCAGGATGAGCAGTTCTTC.

This clonotype has only a few counts. The chain is built from TRBV12-3 or TRBV12-4 and TRBJ2-5, with 15 positions matching TRBD2. There are 16 residues in the CDR3. Trimming at V came to 5 bases and at J to 7 bases, leaving 8 bases not matched to a gene. CDR3 bases: TGTGCCAGCAGTGCCTCGGGACTAGCGGGGGGACGGACCCAGTACTTC. Translation: CASSASGLAGGRTQYF.

The chain carries TRBV12-3 or TRBV12-4 and TRBJ1-6, with D uncertain. CDR3 length equals 13 residues. The V end was cut by 5 bases, the J end by 9 bases, with 11 bases between. The DNA for the CDR3 is TGTGCCAGCAGTACCACGGGCCGTTCACCCCTCCACTTT. The encoded protein is CASSTTGRSPLHF.

This clonotype came up a few times. CDR3 in DNA: TGTGCCAGCAGTGAAGATGGGACAGGGGCCTACGAGCAGTACTTC. It translates to CASSEDGTGAYEQYF. The V gene is TRBV6-1, the J gene TRBJ2-7, with TRBD1 matching over 10 bases. The V and J ends lost 1 base and 2 bases, in that order; junction bases with no gene match: 2. Germline CDR1 MNHNS, CDR2 SASEGT. This CDR3 spans 15 amino acids.

This rearrangement joins TRBV10-3 to TRBJ2-7; no definite D call. The V gene's germline CDR1 is ENHRY and CDR2 SYGVKD. V was pared by 3 bases and J by 3 bases, with 9 bases between. The CDR3 is 13 amino acids. The CDR3 coding sequence is TGTGCCATCAGTGAAACGACCAACTACGAGCAGTACTTC. Protein product: CAISETTNYEQYF.

The chain has TRBV5-4 and TRBJ2-7, with D unclear. The CDR3 loop spans 10 amino acids. The V end was cut by 4 bases, the J end by 3 bases, with 2 bases between. Germline CDR1 reads SGHNT; CDR2 reads YYREEE (reference sequence). For the CDR3, the DNA is TGTGCCAGCAGCAACTACGAGCAGTACGTC. Its translation: CASSNYEQYV.

This rearrangement joins TRBV28 to TRBJ2-7; tentative D call: TRBD1 (6 bases). The CDR3 extends over 13 amino acids. V gave up 9 bases and J gave up 2 bases, with 14 bases separating them. Germline CDR1 MDHEN, CDR2 SYDVKM. CDR3 DNA sequence: TGTGCCAGTTGCACAGGGCGCACCTACGAGCAGTACGTC. Translated: CASCTGRTYEQYV.

This clonotype is a singleton in its sample. The chain recombines TRBV29-1 with TRBJ1-1, with unresolved D. The germline V gene encodes CDR1 SQVTM and CDR2 ANQGSEA. CDR3 length: 12 amino acids. The V and J ends lost 5 bases and 5 bases respectively, with 12 bases between them. The CDR3 loop is CSVRWGGTEAFF. CDR3 DNA sequence: TGCAGCGTTCGTTGGGGAGGGACTGAAGCTTTCTTT.

This clonotype was counted ten times or more. The V and J genes are TRBV12-3 or TRBV12-4 and TRBJ1-2; D gene ambiguous. This CDR3 is built from 12 residues. V was pared by 7 bases and J by 8 bases, with 14 bases between. CDR3 residues: CASTSSGRGYTF. The CDR3 bases are TGTGCCAGCACTAGTTCCGGGAGGGGCTACACCTTC.

This clonotype was detected only a few times. This chain connects TRBV7-2 to TRBJ1-6; the match to TRBD1 covers 11 bases. Per the germline V gene, CDR1 is SGHTA and CDR2 is FQGNSA. V dropped 5 bases and J dropped 8; count of bases not matched to a gene: 8. The CDR3 is 16 amino acids. CDR3 in amino acids: CASSPDRGPLDSPLHF. DNA of the CDR3: TGTGCCAGCAGCCCGGACAGGGGGCCGCTTGATTCACCCCTCCACTTT.

The chain is built from TRBV5-1 and TRBJ2-7; a possible D gene is TRBD2 (6 bases). The germline CDR1 and CDR2 sequences are SGHRS and YFSETQ. The V gene lost 5 bases and the J gene lost 2 bases, with 11 bases spanning the gap. CDR3 length: 13 residues. The CDR3 DNA reads TGCGCCAGCAGGGGGACTCAAACCTACGAGCAGTACTTC. Residues: CASRGTQTYEQYF.

The CDR3 nucleotides read TGTGCCAGCAGCCCCCAAGACCCCGGGGCCGGGGAGCTGTTTTTT. Its translation: CASSPQDPGAGELFF. The genes are TRBV9 and TRBJ2-2; possibly TRBD2 for D (5 bases). This CDR3 comprises 15 residues. Germline CDR1 reads SGDLS; CDR2 reads YYNGEE. V lost 4 bases and J 6 bases, leaving 16 bases between the germline ends.

This chain joins TRBV6-1 and TRBJ2-5; 7 bases are shared with TRBD1. This CDR3 spans 13 amino acids. V shed 11 bases, J shed 4 bases, and the junction held 10 bases outside the gene matches. Germline V gene lookup returns CDR1 MNHNS and CDR2 SASEGT. The CDR3 coding sequence is TGTGCCGAGGAGACAGGGTATCGAGAGACCCAGTACTTC. Amino acid sequence: CAEETGYRETQYF.

This clonotype was observed a handful of times. This chain connects TRBV18 to TRBJ1-1; tentatively, D is TRBD1 (5 bases). CDR3 length: 15 residues. Trimming removed 3 bases at V and 4 bases at J, with 15 bases between. Germline CDR1 reads KGHSH; CDR2 reads LQKENI. This CDR3 reads CASSPRDDHLTEAFF. CDR3 sequence (DNA): TGTGCCAGCTCACCTCGGGACGATCACCTCACTGAAGCTTTCTTT.

This clonotype is a singleton in its sample. The rearrangement joins TRBV19 to TRBJ1-5, with D maybe TRBD1 (5 bases). The CDR3 loop spans 16 amino acids. From germline, CDR1 is LNHDA and CDR2 SQIVND (reference sequence). The V and J ends lost 0 bases and 2 bases respectively, with 11 bases between them. This CDR3 reads CASSIDGAGGNQPQHF. In DNA, the CDR3 is TGTGCCAGTAGTATAGATGGGGCAGGAGGCAATCAGCCCCAGCATTTT.

The V call is TRBV12-3 or TRBV12-4, the J call TRBJ2-7; TRBD2 agrees at 11 bases. The CDR3 runs to 18 residues. After removal of 8 bases from V and 2 bases from J, the junction contained 17 bases not matched to a gene. The CDR3 DNA sequence: TGTGCCAGCTGCTCCTCCGGGACTAGCGGTGGTTGGACCTACGAGCAGTACGTC. It specifies CASCSSGTSGGWTYEQYV.

This clonotype was detected only a few times. The rearrangement links TRBV11-1 to TRBJ2-1; 10 bases agree with TRBD2. V was clipped by 5 bases and J by 1 base; unmatched bases: 2. The CDR3 covers 15 residues. Germline V gene sequence: CDR1 SGHAT, CDR2 FQDESV (reference sequence). The CDR3 reads CASSETSGSYNEQFF. CDR3 coding DNA: TGTGCCAGCAGCGAGACTAGCGGGTCCTACAATGAGCAGTTCTTC.

The J gene is TRBJ2-2, the V gene TRBV24-1, with D unresolved. Germline CDR1 reads KGHDR; CDR2 reads SFDVKD. Trimming took off 4 bases at V and 5 bases at J, with 13 bases between the two ends. The CDR3 spans 15 residues. The CDR3 DNA follows: TGTGCCACCAGTGAAGAAATCCCTAGGACCGGGGAGCTGTTTTTT. It encodes CATSEEIPRTGELFF.

The table lists this clonotype with many counts. The chain carries TRBV5-1 and TRBJ1-2; D is ambiguous. The CDR3 contains 13 residues. Germline loops: CDR1 SGHRS, CDR2 YFSETQ. V was trimmed by 0 bases and J by 2 bases, leaving 5 bases between them. The CDR3 coding sequence is TGCGCCAGCAGCTTGGAAGGGAACTATGGCTACACCTTC. Amino acid sequence: CASSLEGNYGYTF.